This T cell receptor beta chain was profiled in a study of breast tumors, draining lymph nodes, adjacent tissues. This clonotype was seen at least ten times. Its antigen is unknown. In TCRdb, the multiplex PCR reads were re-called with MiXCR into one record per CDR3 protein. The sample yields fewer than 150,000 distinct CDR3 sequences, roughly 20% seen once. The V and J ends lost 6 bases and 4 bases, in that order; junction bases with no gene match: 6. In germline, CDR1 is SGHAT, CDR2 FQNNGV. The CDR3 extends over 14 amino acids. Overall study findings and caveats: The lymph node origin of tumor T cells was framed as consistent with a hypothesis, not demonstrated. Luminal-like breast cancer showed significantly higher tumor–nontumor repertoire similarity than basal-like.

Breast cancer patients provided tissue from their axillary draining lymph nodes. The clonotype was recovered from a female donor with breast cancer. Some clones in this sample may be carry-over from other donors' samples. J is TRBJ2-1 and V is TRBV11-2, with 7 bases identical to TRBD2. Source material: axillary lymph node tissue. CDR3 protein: CASRSWRGYNEQFF. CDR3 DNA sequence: TGTGCCAGCAGGTCATGGCGGGGGTACAATGAGCAGTTCTTC.